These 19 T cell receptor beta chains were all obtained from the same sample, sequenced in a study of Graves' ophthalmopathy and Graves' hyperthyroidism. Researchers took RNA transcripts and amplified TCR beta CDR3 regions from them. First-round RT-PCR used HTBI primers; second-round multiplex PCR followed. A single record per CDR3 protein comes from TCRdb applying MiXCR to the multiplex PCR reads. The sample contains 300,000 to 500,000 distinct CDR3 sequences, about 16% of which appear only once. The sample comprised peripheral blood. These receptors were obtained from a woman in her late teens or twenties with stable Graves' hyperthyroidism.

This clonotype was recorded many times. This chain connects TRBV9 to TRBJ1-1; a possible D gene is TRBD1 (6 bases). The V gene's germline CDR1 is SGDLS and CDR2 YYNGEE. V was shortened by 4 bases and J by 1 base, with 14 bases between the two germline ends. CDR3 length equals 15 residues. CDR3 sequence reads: CASSLNTGSNTEAFF. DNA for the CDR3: TGTGCCAGCAGCCTCAACACAGGGTCGAACACTGAAGCTTTCTTT.

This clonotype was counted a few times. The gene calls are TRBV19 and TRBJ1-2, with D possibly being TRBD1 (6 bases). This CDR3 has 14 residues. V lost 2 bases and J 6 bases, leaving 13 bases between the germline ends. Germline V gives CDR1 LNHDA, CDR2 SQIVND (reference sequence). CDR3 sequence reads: CASSITPRGHGYTF. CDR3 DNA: TGTGCCAGTAGTATAACTCCGCGGGGGCATGGCTACACCTTC.

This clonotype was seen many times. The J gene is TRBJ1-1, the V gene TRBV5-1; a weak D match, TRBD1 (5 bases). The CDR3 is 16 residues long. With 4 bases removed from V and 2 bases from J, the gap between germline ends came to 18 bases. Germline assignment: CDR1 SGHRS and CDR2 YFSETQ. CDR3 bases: TGCGCCAGCAGCCCCAGGATCGGGGGTAGTAACACTGAAGCTTTCTTT. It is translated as CASSPRIGGSNTEAFF.

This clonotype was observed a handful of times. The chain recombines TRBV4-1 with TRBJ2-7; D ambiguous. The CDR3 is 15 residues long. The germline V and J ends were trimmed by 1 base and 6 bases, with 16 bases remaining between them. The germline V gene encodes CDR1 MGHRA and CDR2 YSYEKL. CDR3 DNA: TGCGCCAGCAGCCAAGCAATTGGCCGAACGGCCGAGCAGTACTTC. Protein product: CASSQAIGRTAEQYF.

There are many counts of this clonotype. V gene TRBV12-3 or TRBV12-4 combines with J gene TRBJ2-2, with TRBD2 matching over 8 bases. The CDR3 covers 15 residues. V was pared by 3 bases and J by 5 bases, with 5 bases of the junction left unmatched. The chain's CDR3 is CASSFGSGVTGELFF. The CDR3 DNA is TGTGCCAGCAGTTTCGGTAGCGGGGTAACCGGGGAGCTGTTTTTT.

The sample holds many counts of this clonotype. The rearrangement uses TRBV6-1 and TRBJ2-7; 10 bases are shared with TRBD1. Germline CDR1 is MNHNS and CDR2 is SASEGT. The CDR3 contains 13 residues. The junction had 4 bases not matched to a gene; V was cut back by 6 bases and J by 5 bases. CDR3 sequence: CASRRQGANEQYF. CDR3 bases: TGTGCCAGCAGGAGACAGGGGGCCAACGAGCAGTACTTC.

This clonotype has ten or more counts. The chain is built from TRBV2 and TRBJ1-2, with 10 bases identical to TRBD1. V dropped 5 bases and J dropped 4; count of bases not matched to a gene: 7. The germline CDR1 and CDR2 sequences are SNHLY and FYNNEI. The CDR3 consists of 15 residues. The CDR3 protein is CASSPGQGTFYGYTF. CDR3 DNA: TGTGCCAGCAGTCCGGGACAGGGGACATTCTATGGCTACACCTTC.

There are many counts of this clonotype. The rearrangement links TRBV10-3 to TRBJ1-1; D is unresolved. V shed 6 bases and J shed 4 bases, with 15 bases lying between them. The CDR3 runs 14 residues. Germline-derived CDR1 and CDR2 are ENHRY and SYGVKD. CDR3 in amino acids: CAISSRPVGTEAFF. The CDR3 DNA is TGTGCCATCAGCTCTAGGCCGGTCGGCACTGAAGCTTTCTTT.

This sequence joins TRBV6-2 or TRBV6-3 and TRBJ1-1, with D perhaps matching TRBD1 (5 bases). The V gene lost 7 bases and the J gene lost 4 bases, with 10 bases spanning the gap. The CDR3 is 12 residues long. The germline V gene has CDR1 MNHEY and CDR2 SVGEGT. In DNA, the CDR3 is TGTGCCAGCACCGGGGGTCGCACTGAAGCTTTCTTT. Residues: CASTGGRTEAFF.

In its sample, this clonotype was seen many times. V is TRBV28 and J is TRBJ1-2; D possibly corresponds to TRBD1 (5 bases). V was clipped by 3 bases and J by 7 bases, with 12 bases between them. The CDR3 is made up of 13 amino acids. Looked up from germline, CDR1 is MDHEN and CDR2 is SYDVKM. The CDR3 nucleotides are TGTGCCAGCAGTTTTGGAGGGGCTAGTGGCTACACCTTC. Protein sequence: CASSFGGASGYTF.

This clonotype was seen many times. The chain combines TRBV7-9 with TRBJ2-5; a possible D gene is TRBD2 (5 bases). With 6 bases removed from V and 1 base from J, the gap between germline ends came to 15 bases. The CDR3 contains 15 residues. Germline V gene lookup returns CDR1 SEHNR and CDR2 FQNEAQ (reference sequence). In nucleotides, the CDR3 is TGTGCCAGCAGTCCTAGCATGGGATTCCAAGAGACCCAGTACTTC. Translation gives CASSPSMGFQETQYF.

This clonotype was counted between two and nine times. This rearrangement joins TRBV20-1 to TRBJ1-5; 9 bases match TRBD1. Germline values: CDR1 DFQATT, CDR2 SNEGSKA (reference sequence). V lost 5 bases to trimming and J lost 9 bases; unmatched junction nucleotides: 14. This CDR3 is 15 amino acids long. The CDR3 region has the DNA TGCAGTGCTGTCCCTCCGGGACAGGGTTTTTGGCCCCAGCATTTT. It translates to CSAVPPGQGFWPQHF.

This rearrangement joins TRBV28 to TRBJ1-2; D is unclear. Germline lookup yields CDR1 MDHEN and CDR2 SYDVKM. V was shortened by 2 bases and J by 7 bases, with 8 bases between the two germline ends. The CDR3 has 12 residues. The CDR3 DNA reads TGTGCCAGCAGTTTAAGTCTCTCTGGCTACACCTTC. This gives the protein CASSLSLSGYTF.

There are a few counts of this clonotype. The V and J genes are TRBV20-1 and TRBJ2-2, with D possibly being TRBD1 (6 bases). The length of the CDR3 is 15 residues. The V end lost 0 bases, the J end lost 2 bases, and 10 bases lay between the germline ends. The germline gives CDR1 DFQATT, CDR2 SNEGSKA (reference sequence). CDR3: CSAREGASNTGELFF. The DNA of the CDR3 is TGCAGTGCTAGAGAGGGGGCCTCCAACACCGGGGAGCTGTTTTTT.

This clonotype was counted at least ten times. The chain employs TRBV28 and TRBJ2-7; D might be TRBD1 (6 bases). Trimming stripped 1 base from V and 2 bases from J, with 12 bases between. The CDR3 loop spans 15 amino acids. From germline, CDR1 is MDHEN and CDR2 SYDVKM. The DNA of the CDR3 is TGTGCCAGCAGTTTATTGGGGGCCTCTACCTACGAGCAGTACTTC. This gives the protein CASSLLGASTYEQYF.

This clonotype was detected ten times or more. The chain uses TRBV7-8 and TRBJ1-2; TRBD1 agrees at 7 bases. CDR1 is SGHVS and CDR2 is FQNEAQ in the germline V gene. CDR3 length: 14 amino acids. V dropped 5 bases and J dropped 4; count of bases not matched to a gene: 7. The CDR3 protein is CASSPNRGIYGYTF. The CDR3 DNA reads TGTGCCAGCAGCCCGAACAGGGGCATCTATGGCTACACCTTC.

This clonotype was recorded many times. CDR3 in DNA: TGTGCCAGCAGTCGGGGACAGGGGACCTCTGACACTGAAGCTTTCTTT. It translates to CASSRGQGTSDTEAFF. V usage is TRBV11-2 and J usage is TRBJ1-1; 10 bases fit TRBD1. The trim removed 6 bases at V and 3 bases at J, leaving 10 bases unmatched. Germline lookup yields CDR1 SGHAT and CDR2 FQNNGV. There are 16 residues in the CDR3.

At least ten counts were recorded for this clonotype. CDR3 in DNA: TGTGCCATCAGCGCGGGACAGGGGATCACCGGGGAGCTGTTTTTT. Amino acids: CAISAGQGITGELFF. The chain is built from TRBV10-3 and TRBJ2-2; 10 positions match TRBD1. CDR1 and CDR2 from the germline V gene are ENHRY and SYGVKD. This CDR3 has 15 residues. Trimming took 6 bases from V and 4 from J; bases not matched to a gene: 5.

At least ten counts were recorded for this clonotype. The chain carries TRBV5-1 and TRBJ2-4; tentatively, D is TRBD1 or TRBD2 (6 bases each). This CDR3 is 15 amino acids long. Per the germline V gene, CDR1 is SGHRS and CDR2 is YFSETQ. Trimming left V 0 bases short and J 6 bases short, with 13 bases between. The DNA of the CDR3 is TGCGCCAGCAGCTTGGCCATGGGGGGCCCAAACATTCAGTACTTC. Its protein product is CASSLAMGGPNIQYF.